This entry features one T cell receptor (beta chain) sequence. Its cognate antigen is unknown. The data were obtained in a study of beta chain features in type 1 diabetes. Study-wide findings and caveats: Reads derived from cDNA could over-represent cells showing high TCR expression. Here, the possible influence of HLA type (on TCRB rearrangement) remained unresolved.

V gave up 2 bases and J gave up 2 bases; unmatched junction bases: 9. The CDR3 consists of 17 residues. Per the germline V gene, CDR1 is SGHDN and CDR2 is FVKESK. What was sequenced were expressed TCRB transcripts, since all of the isolated RNA had been reverse transcribed. Naive, central memory and regulatory T cell samples averaged roughly 3.8 million reads. The protocol was immunoSEQ multiplex PCR, while the TCRdb copy is restricted to in-frame clones and leaves out a portion. The sample includes about 320,000 clones, 11% to 15% of them seen just once. The sample comprised central memory CD4+ T cells from blood. V is TRBV14 and J is TRBJ2-3; 8 positions agree with TRBD2. This clonotype originated in a man aged 25-45 years in good health. CDR3 in amino acids: CASSQRRLARYTDTQYF. In nucleotides, the CDR3 is TGTGCCAGCAGCCAACGTCGACTAGCGCGGTACACAGATACGCAGTATTTT.